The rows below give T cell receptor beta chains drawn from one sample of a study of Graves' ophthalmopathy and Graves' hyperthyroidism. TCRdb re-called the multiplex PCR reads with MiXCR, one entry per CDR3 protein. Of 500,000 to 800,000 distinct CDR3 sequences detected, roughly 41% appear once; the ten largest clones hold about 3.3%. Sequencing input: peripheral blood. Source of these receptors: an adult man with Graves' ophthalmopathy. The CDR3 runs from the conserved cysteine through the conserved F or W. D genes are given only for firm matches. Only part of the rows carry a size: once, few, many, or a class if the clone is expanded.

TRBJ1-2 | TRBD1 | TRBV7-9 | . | CASSPLGQTYGYTF | TGTGCCAGCTCACCCCTGGGACAGACCTATGGCTACACCTTC
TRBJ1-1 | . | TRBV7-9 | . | CSSSQVLTANTEAFF | TGTTCCAGCAGCCAAGTTCTGACTGCGAACACTGAAGCTTTCTTT
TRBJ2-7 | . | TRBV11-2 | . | CASSLETRGYEQYF | TGTGCCAGCAGCTTAGAAACCAGGGGATACGAGCAGTACTTC
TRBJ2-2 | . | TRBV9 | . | CASSASIGVSATGELFF | TGTGCCAGCAGCGCTAGCATTGGGGTGTCGGCCACCGGGGAGCTGTTTTTT
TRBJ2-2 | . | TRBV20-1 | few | CSARKTGDNTGELFF | TGCAGTGCTAGAAAGACAGGAGACAACACCGGGGAGCTGTTTTTT
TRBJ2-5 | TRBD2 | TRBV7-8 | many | CASSLGPGGVQETQYF | TGTGCCAGCAGCTTAGGTCCGGGAGGGGTTCAAGAGACCCAGTACTTC
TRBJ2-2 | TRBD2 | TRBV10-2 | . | CASSKSGTSGTGELFF | TGCGCCAGCAGTAAGTCCGGGACTAGCGGGACCGGGGAGCTGTTTTTT
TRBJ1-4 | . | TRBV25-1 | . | CASSEAGAVEKLFF | TGTGCCAGCAGTGAGGCAGGGGCTGTGGAAAAACTGTTTTTT
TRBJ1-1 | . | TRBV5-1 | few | CASMKEMNTEAFF | TGCGCCAGCATGAAAGAGATGAACACTGAAGCTTTCTTT
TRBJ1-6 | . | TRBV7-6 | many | CASSLAPPSPLHF | TGTGCCAGCAGCTTAGCACCCCCTTCACCCCTCCACTTT
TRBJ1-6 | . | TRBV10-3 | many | CASSEAWAGPLHF | TGTGCCAGCAGTGAAGCATGGGCCGGACCCCTCCACTTT
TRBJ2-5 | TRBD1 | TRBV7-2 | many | CASSWGQGWQETQYF | TGTGCCAGCAGCTGGGGACAGGGTTGGCAAGAGACCCAGTACTTC
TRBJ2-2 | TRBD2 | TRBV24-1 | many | CATSRLAGTGELFF | TGTGCCACCAGTCGGCTAGCGGGGACCGGGGAGCTGTTTTTT
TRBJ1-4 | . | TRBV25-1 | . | CASSLSGAAEPLGEKLFF | TGTGCCAGCAGTTTATCGGGGGCAGCCGAACCGCTGGGTGAAAAACTGTTTTTT
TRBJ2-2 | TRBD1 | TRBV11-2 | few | CASSPLGQGSAGELFF | TGTGCCAGCAGCCCGTTGGGACAGGGAAGCGCCGGGGAGCTGTTTTTT
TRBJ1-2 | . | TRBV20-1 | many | CSAATVPRYGYTF | TGCAGTGCCGCGACAGTACCACGCTATGGCTACACCTTC
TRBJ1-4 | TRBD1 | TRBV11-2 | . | CASSTDRAYEKLFF | TGTGCCAGCTCAACGGACAGGGCCTACGAAAAACTGTTTTTT
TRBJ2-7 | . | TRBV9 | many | CASSATGSSYEQYF | TGTGCCAGCAGCGCGACGGGGAGCTCCTACGAGCAGTACTTC
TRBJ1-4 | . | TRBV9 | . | CASSLVRAGWDEKLFF | TGTGCCAGCAGCTTAGTTAGAGCGGGGTGGGATGAAAAACTGTTTTTT
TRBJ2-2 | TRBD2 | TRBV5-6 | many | CASSVTSGGNTGELFF | TGTGCCAGCAGCGTGACTAGCGGGGGGAACACCGGGGAGCTGTTTTTT
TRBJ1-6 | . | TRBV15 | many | CATSSHDGAGHNSPLHF | TGTGCCACCAGCAGCCACGACGGAGCTGGCCATAATTCACCCCTCCACTTT
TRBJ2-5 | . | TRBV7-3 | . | CASSLGSGGHVVETQYF | TGTGCCAGCAGCTTAGGGTCGGGGGGCCACGTGGTGGAGACCCAGTACTTC
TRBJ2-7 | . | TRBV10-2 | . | CASSEEGLSSYEQYF | TGCGCCAGCAGTGAGGAGGGGTTGAGCTCCTACGAGCAGTACTTC
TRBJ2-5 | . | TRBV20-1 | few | CSAQTNQETQYF | TGCAGTGCGCAGACTAATCAAGAGACCCAGTACTTC
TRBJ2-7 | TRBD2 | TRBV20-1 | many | CSATAGGPFEQYF | TGCAGTGCTACGGCGGGAGGGCCGTTCGAGCAGTACTTC
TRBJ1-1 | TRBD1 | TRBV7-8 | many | CASSLVGRQSSTGVANTEAFF | TGTGCCAGCAGCTTAGTGGGCCGACAGAGCAGCACAGGGGTAGCGAACACTGAAGCTTTCTTT
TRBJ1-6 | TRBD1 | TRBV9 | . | CASSVQTGPALPLHF | TGTGCCAGCAGCGTGCAGACAGGGCCGGCCCTACCCCTCCACTTT
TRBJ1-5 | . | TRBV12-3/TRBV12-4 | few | CASSFSVGNQPQHF | TGTGCCAGCAGTTTTTCGGTGGGCAATCAGCCCCAGCATTTT
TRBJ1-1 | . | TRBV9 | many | CASSRWGGPRNTEAFF | TGTGCCAGCAGCCGATGGGGGGGCCCGAGGAACACTGAAGCTTTCTTT
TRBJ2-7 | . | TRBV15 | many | CAVQGGNEQYF | TGTGCCGTCCAAGGAGGTAACGAGCAGTACTTC
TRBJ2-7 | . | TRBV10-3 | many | CASSLAASGQYYEQYF | TGTGCCAGCAGCCTAGCAGCCTCGGGCCAGTACTACGAGCAGTACTTC
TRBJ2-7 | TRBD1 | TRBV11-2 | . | CASSSGDRGEQYF | TGTGCCAGCAGTTCGGGGGACAGGGGCGAGCAGTACTTC
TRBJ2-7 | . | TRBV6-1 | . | CASNSGDSYEQYF | TGTGCCAGCAATTCAGGGGACTCCTACGAGCAGTACTTC
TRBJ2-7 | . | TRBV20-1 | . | CSARDSMGGGEQYF | TGCAGTGCTAGAGATTCAATGGGAGGAGGCGAGCAGTACTTC
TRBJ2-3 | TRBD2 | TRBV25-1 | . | CARSSGGDSDTQYF | TGTGCCAGAAGTAGCGGGGGGGATTCAGATACGCAGTATTTT
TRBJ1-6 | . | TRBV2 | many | CASRPDRGPSPLHF | TGTGCCAGCAGACCGGACAGAGGACCTTCACCCCTCCACTTT
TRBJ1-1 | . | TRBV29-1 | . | CSVDGGREAFF | TGCAGCGTTGATGGGGGGCGTGAAGCTTTCTTT
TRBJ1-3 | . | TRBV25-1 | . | CASSEYMGYSGNTIYF | TGTGCCAGCAGTGAATATATGGGCTACTCTGGAAACACCATATATTTT
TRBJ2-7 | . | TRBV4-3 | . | CASSQEAGQYYEQYF | TGCGCCAGCAGCCAAGAAGCGGGACAGTACTACGAGCAGTACTTC
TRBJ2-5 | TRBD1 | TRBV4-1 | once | CASSLRQGEQETQYF | TGCGCCAGCAGCCTCCGACAGGGGGAGCAAGAGACCCAGTACTTC
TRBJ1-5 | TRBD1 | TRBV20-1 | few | CSAKGKGAQKLVRNQPQHF | TGCAGTGCTAAAGGGAAGGGGGCGCAGAAACTAGTTCGCAATCAGCCCCAGCATTTT
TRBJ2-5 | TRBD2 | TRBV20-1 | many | CSVLTSGQETQYF | TGCAGTGTCTTGACTAGCGGGCAAGAGACCCAGTACTTC
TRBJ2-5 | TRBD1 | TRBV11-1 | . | CASSQGTVRQETQYF | TGTGCCAGCAGCCAGGGGACAGTTCGCCAAGAGACCCAGTACTTC
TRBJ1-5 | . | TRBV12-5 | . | CASGPAGGPQHF | TGTGCTAGTGGTCCCGCGGGTGGGCCCCAGCATTTT
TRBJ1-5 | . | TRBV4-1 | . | CASSQDLEPQHF | TGCGCCAGCAGCCAAGATTTGGAGCCCCAGCATTTT